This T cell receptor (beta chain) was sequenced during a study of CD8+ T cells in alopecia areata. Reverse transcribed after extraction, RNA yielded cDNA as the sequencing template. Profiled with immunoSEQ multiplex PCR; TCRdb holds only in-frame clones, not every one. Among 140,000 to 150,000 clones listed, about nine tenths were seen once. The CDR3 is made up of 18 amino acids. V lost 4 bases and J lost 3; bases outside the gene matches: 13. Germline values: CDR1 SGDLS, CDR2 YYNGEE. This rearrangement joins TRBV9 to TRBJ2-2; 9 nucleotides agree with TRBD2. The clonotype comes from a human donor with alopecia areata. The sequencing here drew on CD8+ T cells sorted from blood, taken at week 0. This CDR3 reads CASSTPVAGGLYTGELFF. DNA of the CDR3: TGTGCCAGCAGCACCCCTGTGGCGGGAGGGCTTTACACCGGGGAGCTGTTTTTT. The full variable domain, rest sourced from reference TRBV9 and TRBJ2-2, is DSGVTQTPKHLITATGQRVTLRCSPRSGDLSVYWYQQSLDQGLQFLIQYYNGEERAKGNILERFSAQQFPDLHSELNLSSLELGDSALYFCASSTPVAGGLYTGELFFGEGSRLTVL.